These 4 T cell receptor beta chains were all obtained from the same sample, sequenced in a study of blood T cells in healthy people across ages. Sample-barcoded 5' priming and a J-beta primer mix drove a second PCR of about 6 to 12 cycles. TCRdb itself ran the 5' RACE reads through MiXCR, one entry per CDR3 protein. The data hold about 930,000 distinct CDR3 sequences, with approximately 32% observed a single time. This sample was shared with a second study, whose subject was T cells of mothers and their children.

The material sequenced was blood. These receptors all come from a woman aged 40 to 55 in good health.

This clonotype was seen a handful of times. The chain uses TRBV6-5 and TRBJ2-7; TRBD2 matches at 7 bases. From germline, CDR1 is MNHEY and CDR2 SVGAGI. V lost 0 bases, J lost 2 bases, and 4 bases stayed unmatched. The CDR3 has 15 amino acids. CDR3 in DNA: TGTGCCAGCAGTTACTCAGGCGGGAGAACCTACGAGCAGTACTTC. Residues: CASSYSGGRTYEQYF.

The V call is TRBV6-5, the J call TRBJ1-4, with D perhaps TRBD1 (6 bases). CDR1 MNHEY and CDR2 SVGAGI come from the germline V gene. V was shortened by 4 bases and J by 5 bases, with 14 bases between the two germline ends. There are 15 residues in the CDR3. DNA for the CDR3: TGTGCCAGCAGTTGCGGTGGGGGCTTGAATGAAAAACTGTTTTTT. Its protein is CASSCGGGLNEKLFF.

This clonotype was seen only a few times. The J gene is TRBJ2-7, the V gene TRBV18; the D gene is possibly TRBD1 (5 bases). CDR1 and CDR2 from the germline V gene are KGHSH and LQKENI. The CDR3 runs 14 residues. V lost 6 bases, J lost 2 bases, and 14 bases lay in between. The CDR3 nucleotides are TGTGCCAGCTCCGCGACCCAGGGCCCCTACGAGCAGTACTTC. Its protein product is CASSATQGPYEQYF.

This clonotype was found a few times. This chain connects TRBV2 to TRBJ2-7; 7 nucleotides line up with TRBD1. Germline trimming cut 6 bases from V and 6 bases from J; bases unmatched to any gene: 11. CDR3 length: 14 residues. The germline V gene has CDR1 SNHLY and CDR2 FYNNEI. The CDR3 loop reads CASRGRGQAAEQYF. In DNA, the CDR3 is TGTGCCAGCAGGGGAAGAGGACAGGCGGCCGAGCAGTACTTC. Complete variable domain (other parts from reference TRBV2 and TRBJ2-7): EPEVTQTPSHQVTQMGQEVILRCVPISNHLYFYWYRQILGQKVEFLVSFYNNEISEKSEIFDDQFSVERPDGSNFTLKIRSTKLEDSAMYFCASRGRGQAAEQYFGPGTRLTVT.